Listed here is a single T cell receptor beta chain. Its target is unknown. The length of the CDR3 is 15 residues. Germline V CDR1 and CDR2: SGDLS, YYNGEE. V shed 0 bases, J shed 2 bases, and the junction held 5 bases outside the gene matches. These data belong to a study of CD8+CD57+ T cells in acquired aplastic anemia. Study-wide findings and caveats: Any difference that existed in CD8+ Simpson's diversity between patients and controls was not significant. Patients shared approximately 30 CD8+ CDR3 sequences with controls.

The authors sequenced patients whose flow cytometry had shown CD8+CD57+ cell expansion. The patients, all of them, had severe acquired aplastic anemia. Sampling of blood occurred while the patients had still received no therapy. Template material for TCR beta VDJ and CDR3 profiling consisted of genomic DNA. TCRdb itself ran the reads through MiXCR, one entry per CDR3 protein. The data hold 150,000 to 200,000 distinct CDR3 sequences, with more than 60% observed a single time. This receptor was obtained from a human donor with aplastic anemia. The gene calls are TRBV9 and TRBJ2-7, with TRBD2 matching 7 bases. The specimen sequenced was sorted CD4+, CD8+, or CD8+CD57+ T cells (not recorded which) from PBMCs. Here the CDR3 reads CASSVDLGRAYEQYF. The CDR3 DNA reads TGTGCCAGCAGCGTAGATCTGGGGAGGGCCTACGAGCAGTACTTC.